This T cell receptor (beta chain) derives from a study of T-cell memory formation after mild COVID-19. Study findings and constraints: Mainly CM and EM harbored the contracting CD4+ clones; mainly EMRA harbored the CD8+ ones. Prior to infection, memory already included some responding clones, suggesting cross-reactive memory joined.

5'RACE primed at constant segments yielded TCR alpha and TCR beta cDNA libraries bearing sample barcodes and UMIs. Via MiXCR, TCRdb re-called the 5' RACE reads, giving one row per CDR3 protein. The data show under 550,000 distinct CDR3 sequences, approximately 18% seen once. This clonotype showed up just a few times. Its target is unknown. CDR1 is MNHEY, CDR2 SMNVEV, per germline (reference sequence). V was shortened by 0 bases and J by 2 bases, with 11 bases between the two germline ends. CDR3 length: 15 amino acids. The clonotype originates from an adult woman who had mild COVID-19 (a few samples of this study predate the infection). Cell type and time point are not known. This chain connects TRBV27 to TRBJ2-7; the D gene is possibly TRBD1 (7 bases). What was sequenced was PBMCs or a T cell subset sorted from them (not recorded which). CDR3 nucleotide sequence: TGTGCCAGCAGTTTATCGGAGGGGGCTACCTACGAGCAGTACTTC. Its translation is CASSLSEGATYEQYF.